This T cell receptor (beta chain) was identified in a study of spatial heterogeneity in lung cancer. Study summary: Beta-chain sequences consistently outnumbered alpha-chain sequences in detection. An average of more than ten raw reads was observed per unique TCR and UMI combination.

TCR cDNA molecules were tagged individually, and each one carried a unique molecular identifier. Via MiXCR, TCRdb re-called the 5' RACE reads, giving one row per CDR3 protein. The profile covers some 28,000 distinct CDR3 sequences, with 8.4% appearing a single time and about 37% taken by the ten largest. Time point noted: sample taken at primary tumor resection. TCRs were sequenced from unsorted whole RNA of tumor, nontumor lung or PBMC. Untreated early-stage non-small cell lung cancer patients, roughly 72 in total, were the donors. This clonotype turned up a few times. The sample consisted of PBMCs, taken at surgery. The receptor's source is a female donor with early-stage non-small cell lung cancer.

As DNA, the CDR3 is TGTGCCAGCAGTTTTCCCAGGGGGTACGAGCAGTACTTC. This codes for CASSFPRGYEQYF. The chain links TRBV12-3 or TRBV12-4 to TRBJ2-7; 7 bases are a match to TRBD1. The CDR3 loop spans 13 amino acids. J was trimmed by 4 bases and V by 3 bases; bases with no gene match: 3.